Listed here is a single T cell receptor (beta chain). Using immunoSEQ multiplex PCR, the repertoire was profiled, and TCRdb retains in-frame clones only, with some absent. In the table there are 55,000 to 65,000 clones, about 81% of which are singletons. This sample was taken from a study of blood T cell repertoires in COVID-19. Study in general: Italy, Spain and the United States were the sources of the convalescent and acute COVID-19 samples. The cDNA or gDNA used as material had been derived from T cells, B-cell-depleted T cells, or PBMCs.

Trimming stripped 3 bases from V and 6 bases from J, with 8 bases between. This CDR3 region has 12 residues. Germline V gene sequence: CDR1 LNHDA, CDR2 SQIVND (reference sequence). Enrolment of Seattle patients took place during active infection, and they were followed longitudinally. The chain has TRBV19 and TRBJ1-2, with D maybe TRBD1 (5 bases). The receptor's source is a man in his sixties with COVID-19, enrolled during active disease. Specimen: peripheral blood. The CDR3 DNA reads TGTGCCAGTAGTATTGGAGGGGATGGCTACACCTTC. Its protein is CASSIGGDGYTF.